These T cell receptor beta chains were read from a single sample in a study of blood T cell repertoires in COVID-19. Produced via immunoSEQ multiplex PCR; TCRdb's table is partial and in-frame only. The sample includes 100,000 to 150,000 clones, 86% seen only once; the top ten take roughly 4.9%. Specimen: peripheral blood. These receptors came from a human donor in a cohort sampled during active COVID-19. The CDR3 runs from the conserved cysteine through the conserved F or W. D genes are given only for firm matches. Where a row states a size, it is once, few, many or the class of an expanded clone; other rows omit it.

CDR3: CASSARGIQNTEAFF
DNA: TGTGCCAGCAGCGCTCGAGGGATACAAAACACTGAAGCTTTCTTT
D: .
size: .
V: TRBV3-1/TRBV3-2
J: TRBJ1-1

CDR3: CASSEPGQGAREQYF
DNA: TGTGCCAGCAGTGAACCGGGACAGGGGGCGCGGGAGCAGTACTTC
D: TRBD1
size: .
V: TRBV6-1
J: TRBJ2-7

CDR3: CASSLSYRVYYGYTF
DNA: TGTGCCAGCAGTTTATCGTACAGGGTCTACTATGGCTACACCTTC
D: .
size: .
V: TRBV27
J: TRBJ1-2

CDR3: CASSLGAGEDIYEQYF
DNA: TGTGCCAGCAGTTTAGGTGCGGGAGAAGATATCTACGAGCAGTACTTC
D: TRBD2
size: .
V: TRBV27
J: TRBJ2-7

CDR3: CAWSKGGETQYF
DNA: TGTGCCTGGAGCAAGGGGGGGGAGACCCAGTACTTC
D: .
size: .
V: TRBV30
J: TRBJ2-5

CDR3: CASSKGSGPYSYEQYF
DNA: TGTGCCAGCAGCAAGGGGTCAGGGCCCTACTCCTACGAGCAGTACTTC
D: .
size: .
V: TRBV27
J: TRBJ2-7

CDR3: CASSEQGATDTQYF
DNA: TGTGCCAGCAGTGAACAGGGGGCTACAGATACGCAGTATTTT
D: TRBD1
size: .
V: TRBV6-4
J: TRBJ2-3

CDR3: CASSLVVGGEAFF
DNA: TGTGCCAGCAGCTTGGTGGTCGGGGGTGAAGCTTTCTTT
D: .
size: .
V: TRBV5-6
J: TRBJ1-1

CDR3: CASKGQLNTEAFF
DNA: TGTGCCAGCAAGGGACAACTGAACACTGAAGCTTTCTTT
D: .
size: .
V: TRBV28
J: TRBJ1-1

CDR3: CASSRGGLAGGQGNEQFF
DNA: TGTGCCAGCTCCCGGGGGGGACTAGCGGGAGGACAGGGAAATGAGCAGTTCTTC
D: TRBD2
size: .
V: TRBV9
J: TRBJ2-1

CDR3: CASRSWGVGQGKETQYF
DNA: TGTGCCAGCAGGTCTTGGGGTGTAGGACAGGGCAAAGAGACCCAGTACTTC
D: TRBD1
size: .
V: TRBV28
J: TRBJ2-5

CDR3: CASSAGTSGRNNEQFF
DNA: TGTGCCAGCAGCGCGGGGACTAGCGGGAGGAATAATGAGCAGTTCTTC
D: TRBD2
size: .
V: TRBV9
J: TRBJ2-1

CDR3: CASINVGEAFF
DNA: TGTGCCAGCATTAATGTCGGGGAAGCTTTCTTT
D: .
size: .
V: TRBV6-6
J: TRBJ1-1

CDR3: CASSLWGDSANEQFF
DNA: TGCGCCAGCAGCTTGTGGGGGGACAGTGCCAATGAGCAGTTCTTC
D: .
size: .
V: TRBV5-1
J: TRBJ2-1

CDR3: CASSFQGSSGNTIYF
DNA: TGTGCCAGCAGCTTCCAGGGTTCCTCTGGAAACACCATATATTTT
D: .
size: .
V: TRBV11-3
J: TRBJ1-3

CDR3: CASSWGGKYEQYF
DNA: TGTGCCAGCAGCTGGGGCGGGAAATACGAGCAGTACTTC
D: .
size: .
V: TRBV5-4
J: TRBJ2-7

CDR3: CASSSSGTRLYEQYF
DNA: TGTGCCAGCAGCTCGTCCGGGACTAGACTCTACGAGCAGTACTTC
D: TRBD2
size: .
V: TRBV7-2
J: TRBJ2-7

CDR3: CASSSSQYPVNYGYTF
DNA: TGTGCCAGCAGCTCATCTCAATATCCAGTAAACTATGGCTACACCTTC
D: .
size: .
V: TRBV7-9
J: TRBJ1-2

CDR3: CASKGGSTDTQYF
DNA: TGTGCCAGCAAAGGAGGAAGCACAGATACGCAGTATTTT
D: .
size: many
V: TRBV11-2
J: TRBJ2-3

CDR3: CASSLGSQTQYF
DNA: TGTGCCAGCAGCTTAGGTAGCCAGACCCAGTACTTC
D: .
size: .
V: TRBV11-3
J: TRBJ2-5

CDR3: CASSFDGSLAYEQYF
DNA: TGCGCCAGCAGCTTTGACGGGAGTTTGGCCTACGAGCAGTACTTC
D: .
size: .
V: TRBV5-1
J: TRBJ2-7

CDR3: CASSQATSGGTDTQYF
DNA: TGCGCCAGCAGCCAAGCGACTAGCGGAGGCACAGATACGCAGTATTTT
D: TRBD2
size: .
V: TRBV4-1
J: TRBJ2-3

CDR3: CASSQPGLAGGPRITDTQYF
DNA: TGCGCCAGCAGTCAGCCGGGACTAGCGGGAGGGCCAAGGATCACAGATACGCAGTATTTT
D: TRBD2
size: once
V: TRBV4-1
J: TRBJ2-3

CDR3: CASSYGGSYEQYF
DNA: TGTGCCAGCAGTTACGGAGGGTCCTACGAGCAGTACTTC
D: .
size: .
V: TRBV6-5
J: TRBJ2-7

CDR3: CASSPWDRKSTEAFF
DNA: TGTGCCAGCAGTCCGTGGGACAGGAAGAGCACTGAAGCTTTCTTT
D: TRBD1
size: .
V: TRBV28
J: TRBJ1-1

CDR3: CASSPNGQPLLNEKLFF
DNA: TGTGCCAGCAGCCCGAATGGACAGCCCTTACTGAATGAAAAACTGTTTTTT
D: .
size: .
V: TRBV5-5
J: TRBJ1-4

CDR3: CASSQRVSGTDTQYF
DNA: TGTGCCAGCAGCCAGAGGGTTTCGGGCACAGATACGCAGTATTTT
D: .
size: few
V: TRBV3-1/TRBV3-2
J: TRBJ2-3

CDR3: CASTLQALRRNTIYF
DNA: TGTGCCAGTACCCTCCAGGCCCTCCGGAGAAACACCATATATTTT
D: .
size: .
V: TRBV19
J: TRBJ1-3

CDR3: CASSFAGISRPYEQYF
DNA: TGTGCCAGCAGTTTTGCAGGGATCTCCCGCCCCTACGAGCAGTACTTC
D: .
size: .
V: TRBV28
J: TRBJ2-7

CDR3: CASSNRLAGAGEQFF
DNA: TGTGCCAGTAGTAACCGACTAGCGGGAGCGGGCGAGCAGTTCTTC
D: TRBD2
size: .
V: TRBV19
J: TRBJ2-1

CDR3: CSVPDLAVSTDTQYF
DNA: TGCAGCGTCCCGGACCTAGCGGTCAGCACAGATACGCAGTATTTT
D: TRBD2
size: .
V: TRBV29-1
J: TRBJ2-3

CDR3: CASSVRDIRGEQFF
DNA: TGTGCCAGCAGCGTCCGGGACATAAGGGGTGAGCAGTTCTTC
D: .
size: once
V: TRBV7-8
J: TRBJ2-1

CDR3: CAWSVARGGNTIYF
DNA: TGTGCCTGGAGTGTAGCCAGGGGGGGAAACACCATATATTTT
D: TRBD1
size: .
V: TRBV30
J: TRBJ1-3

CDR3: CASSFQPGQGTEAFF
DNA: TGCGCCAGCAGCTTCCAACCGGGACAGGGGACTGAAGCTTTCTTT
D: TRBD1
size: .
V: TRBV5-1
J: TRBJ1-1

CDR3: CASSPVSGRASDTQYF
DNA: TGTGCCAGCAGCCCCGTTAGCGGGAGGGCCAGCGATACGCAGTATTTT
D: TRBD2
size: .
V: TRBV3-1/TRBV3-2
J: TRBJ2-3